This T cell receptor (beta chain) originates from a study of blood T cell repertoires in COVID-19. The wider study: PBMCs, B-cell-depleted T cells, or T cells were the source of the cDNA or gDNA that made up the material.

Per the authors' pipeline: Using reference gene primer amplification, nucleated cell counts were estimated. Only in-frame clones appear in the TCRdb table, and some are missing; sequencing was by immunoSEQ multiplex PCR. V and J calls plus clone size are reproduced from that table; the DNA served to infer D and trimming. There are about 110,000 clones in the sample; over 60% occur only once, and 3.8% lies in the top ten. The length of the CDR3 is 16 residues. Germline V gene lookup returns CDR1 SEHNR and CDR2 FQNEAQ (reference sequence). V lost 7 bases, J lost 0 bases, and 19 bases lay in between. A few counts support this clone.

This chain connects TRBV7-9 to TRBJ2-7; D might be TRBD2 (6 bases). The TCR was taken from a woman of 80 years or more with acute or convalescent COVID-19. Sequencing was performed on peripheral blood. This CDR3 reads CASTPGERFGSYEQYF. The CDR3 region has the DNA TGTGCCAGCACCCCGGGGGAGCGGTTCGGCTCCTACGAGCAGTACTTC.